The rows below give T cell receptor beta chains drawn from one sample of a study of cytomegalovirus exposure and HLA in healthy donors. Profiling relied on immunoSEQ multiplex PCR, and the TCRdb table lists in-frame clones only, not all of them. In the table there are a few hundred thousand clones, around two thirds of which are singletons. Sample: PBMCs. These receptor sequences come from a female donor in good health and CMV-seronegative. Each CDR3 is given with its conserved first and last residue. Each record gives: V gene, D gene, clone size, CDR3 length, J gene, CDR3 protein, CDR3 DNA. The D gene is left open where the match is weak. Some rows mark clone size as missing; the rest say once, few, many or name a class of expanded clone.

>TRBV5-4|.|.|15|TRBJ2-3
CASSFARLGIDTQYF
TGTGCCAGCAGCTTTGCCCGACTAGGGATAGATACGCAGTATTTT
>TRBV6-1|TRBD1|few|15|TRBJ2-7
CASNSGGTGLYEQYF
TGTGCCAGCAATAGCGGCGGGACAGGGTTATACGAGCAGTACTTC
>TRBV30|TRBD1|.|14|TRBJ1-2
CAWRGRDRAWGYTF
TGTGCCTGGAGGGGGAGGGACAGGGCCTGGGGCTACACCTTC
>TRBV20-1|TRBD1|.|11|TRBJ1-2
CSATQGVGYTF
TGCAGTGCTACCCAGGGGGTGGGCTACACCTTC
>TRBV10-1|TRBD1|once|15|TRBJ2-2
CATTGQGASTGELFF
TGCGCCACCACCGGACAGGGGGCTTCCACCGGGGAGCTGTTTTTT
>TRBV5-4|.|.|15|TRBJ1-3
CASSSLPGSGNTIYF
TGTGCCAGCAGCTCATTACCAGGGTCGGGAAACACCATATATTTT
>TRBV27|TRBD2|.|14|TRBJ2-2
CATTRGTSTGELFF
TGTGCCACTACGAGGGGGACTAGCACCGGGGAGCTGTTTTTT
>TRBV4-1|TRBD2|few|16|TRBJ2-4
CASSQDETSGRHIQYF
TGCGCCAGCAGCCAAGATGAGACTAGCGGGAGACACATTCAGTACTTC
>TRBV6-1|TRBD1|few|15|TRBJ2-3
CASSGTGGFTDTQYF
TGTGCCAGCAGCGGGACAGGGGGCTTCACAGATACGCAGTATTTT
>TRBV4-2|TRBD2|.|16|TRBJ2-5
CASSQERGLGAETQYF
TGTGCCAGCAGCCAAGAACGCGGACTAGGAGCAGAGACCCAGTACTTC
>TRBV4-2|.|.|14|TRBJ1-5
CASSQVTANQPQHF
TGTGCCAGCAGCCAAGTGACAGCTAATCAGCCCCAGCATTTT
>TRBV12-5|.|.|15|TRBJ2-1
CASGLGQLELNEQFF
TGTGCTAGTGGTTTGGGGCAACTAGAGCTCAATGAGCAGTTCTTC
>TRBV18|TRBD2|.|15|TRBJ2-1
CASSAGTSVRNEQFF
TGTGCCAGCTCAGCCGGGACTAGCGTCCGCAATGAGCAGTTCTTC
>TRBV5-1|.|.|15|TRBJ1-2
CASSRDSLKLYGYTF
TGCGCCAGCAGCCGAGACAGCCTGAAACTCTATGGCTACACCTTC
>TRBV5-1|TRBD2|.|16|TRBJ2-3
CASSPSKGTITDTQYF
TGCGCCAGCAGCCCGTCCAAGGGGACTATCACAGATACGCAGTATTTT
>TRBV5-1|TRBD2|.|17|TRBJ2-3
CASSLAREGGVTDTQYF
TGCGCCAGCAGCTTGGCCAGGGAGGGAGGGGTCACAGATACGCAGTATTTT
>TRBV19|TRBD1|.|20|TRBJ2-1
CASSHRPGTDSPRSYNEQFF
TGTGCCAGTAGTCATAGGCCCGGGACAGATTCCCCCCGCTCCTACAATGAGCAGTTCTTC
>TRBV4-1|.|few|14|TRBJ2-7
CASSRRQGLGEQYF
TGCGCCAGCAGCCGCCGGCAGGGACTGGGCGAGCAGTACTTC
>TRBV28|TRBD1|few|13|TRBJ2-7
CASSLDRVREQYF
TGTGCCAGCAGTTTAGACAGGGTCCGCGAGCAGTACTTC
>TRBV27|.|.|13|TRBJ2-4
CASSRGAKNIQYF
TGTGCCAGCAGTAGGGGAGCCAAAAACATTCAGTACTTC
>TRBV14|.|few|12|TRBJ1-2
CASHGWGDGYTF
TGTGCCAGCCACGGATGGGGCGATGGCTACACCTTC
>TRBV6-1|TRBD1|.|13|TRBJ1-2
CASSVGQDYGYTF
TGTGCCAGCAGCGTGGGACAGGACTATGGCTACACCTTC
>TRBV9|TRBD1|.|20|TRBJ2-1
CASSVTVRGQGVPYYNEQFF
TGTGCCAGCAGCGTAACGGTGAGGGGGCAGGGGGTGCCGTACTACAATGAGCAGTTCTTC
>TRBV2|TRBD1|.|15|TRBJ1-5
CASSERGQGFQPQHF
TGTGCCAGCAGTGAAAGAGGACAGGGCTTTCAGCCCCAGCATTTT
>TRBV10-3|.|.|16|TRBJ1-1
CAISEGQVVSNTEAFF
TGTGCCATCAGTGAGGGGCAGGTAGTTTCGAACACTGAAGCTTTCTTT
>TRBV28|.|.|15|TRBJ2-6
CASSSGAGGANVLTF
TGTGCCAGCAGCTCTGGGGCTGGGGGGGCCAACGTCCTGACTTTC
>TRBV23-1|.|.|20|TRBJ2-2
CASRPSRGNQSFFSAGELFF
TGCGCCAGCAGACCATCAAGGGGGAACCAATCCTTTTTTAGTGCCGGGGAGCTGTTTTTT
>TRBV2|TRBD2|.|15|TRBJ2-5
CASRDSGSGRETQYF
TGTGCCAGCAGGGATAGCGGGTCGGGTCGGGAGACCCAGTACTTC
>TRBV4-1|.|.|14|TRBJ2-2
CASSQTTTSGELFF
TGCGCCAGCAGCCAAACCACTACCTCCGGGGAGCTGTTTTTT
>TRBV9|.|.|15|TRBJ1-5
CASSVDPYSNQPQHF
TGTGCCAGCAGCGTAGATCCCTATAGCAATCAGCCCCAGCATTTT
>TRBV5-1|.|once|13|TRBJ2-3
CASNRGATDTQYF
TGCGCCAGCAACCGCGGGGCCACAGATACGCAGTATTTT
>TRBV2|TRBD2|.|17|TRBJ2-2
CASSVGLVGYFSGELFF
TGTGCCAGCAGTGTGGGACTAGTTGGGTATTTCTCCGGGGAGCTGTTTTTT
>TRBV14|TRBD1|once|12|TRBJ2-7
CASRFGTGEQYF
TGTGCCAGCAGATTCGGGACAGGGGAGCAGTACTTC
>TRBV6-5|TRBD1|.|13|TRBJ1-1
CASSLGTGTLAFF
TGTGCCAGCAGTTTGGGGACAGGGACTCTAGCTTTCTTT
>TRBV7-9|.|once|14|TRBJ1-4
CSSSLKGAGEKLFF
TGTTCCAGCAGCTTAAAAGGGGCGGGGGAAAAACTGTTTTTT
>TRBV28|TRBD2|few|16|TRBJ2-7
CASSFTAGGPVYEQYF
TGTGCCAGCAGTTTCACAGCGGGAGGGCCCGTTTACGAGCAGTACTTC
>TRBV6-1|.|.|13|TRBJ2-1
CASSFGTFNEQFF
TGTGCCAGCAGTTTCGGGACTTTCAATGAGCAGTTCTTC
>TRBV6-1|TRBD2|.|14|TRBJ2-1
CASSGAGGYNEQFF
TGTGCCAGCAGTGGAGCGGGAGGGTACAATGAGCAGTTCTTC
>TRBV21-1|.|.|14|TRBJ1-1
CASSKGAGGTEAFF
TGTGCCAGCAGCAAGGGTGCGGGGGGCACTGAAGCTTTCTTT
>TRBV6-5|.|.|14|TRBJ2-1
CASSYGGRRNEQFF
TGTGCCAGCAGTTATGGAGGGAGGCGCAATGAGCAGTTCTTC
>TRBV2|TRBD2|.|16|TRBJ2-2
CASSEWTSGNAGELFF
TGTGCCAGCAGTGAATGGACTAGCGGGAATGCCGGGGAGCTGTTTTTT
>TRBV7-9|TRBD2|.|16|TRBJ2-3
CSSSLTSGYNTDTQYF
TGTTCCAGCAGCCTTACTAGCGGCTATAACACAGATACGCAGTATTTT
>TRBV27|.|.|15|TRBJ2-2
CASSFGMGGAGELFF
TGTGCCAGCAGTTTCGGGATGGGGGGAGCCGGGGAGCTGTTTTTT
>TRBV30|.|.|12|TRBJ2-2
CAWREYTGELFF
TGTGCCTGGCGAGAGTACACCGGGGAGCTGTTTTTT
>TRBV12-2|.|.|19|TRBJ2-7
CASRLFAKGAGEAVYEQYF
.
>TRBV11-3|TRBD2|.|15|TRBJ2-7
CASSLVAGKAYEQYF
TGTGCCAGCAGCTTGGTAGCGGGTAAGGCCTACGAGCAGTACTTC
>TRBV28|.|.|13|TRBJ2-2
CASSSQVPGELFF
TGTGCCAGCAGTTCGCAGGTCCCCGGGGAGCTGTTTTTT
>TRBV18|TRBD2|.|16|TRBJ2-1
CASSHGLAGAYNEQFF
TGTGCCAGCTCACACGGACTAGCGGGGGCCTACAATGAGCAGTTCTTC
>TRBV28|TRBD1|.|14|TRBJ1-1
CASRTPTGITEAFF
TGTGCCAGCAGAACCCCGACAGGGATCACTGAAGCTTTCTTT
>TRBV5-1|.|.|15|TRBJ1-1
CASSLVAGVNTEAFF
TGCGCCAGCAGCTTGGTAGCAGGGGTAAACACTGAAGCTTTCTTT
>TRBV6-5|TRBD2|.|15|TRBJ2-1
CASRAPGGPNNEQFF
TGTGCCAGCAGAGCCCCGGGGGGTCCCAACAATGAGCAGTTCTTC
>TRBV20-1|.|.|10|TRBJ2-7
CSASPGVPYF
TGCAGTGCTAGCCCAGGGGTCCCGTACTTC
>TRBV6-6|TRBD2|.|14|TRBJ2-7
CASSYGAGEYEQYF
TGTGCCAGCAGTTACGGGGCGGGAGAGTACGAGCAGTACTTC
>TRBV25-1|TRBD1|.|16|TRBJ1-4
CASSEEDRGTNEKLFF
TGTGCCAGCAGTGAAGAGGACAGGGGAACTAATGAAAAACTGTTTTTT
>TRBV10-2|.|.|14|TRBJ2-7
CASTEVGGPYEQYF
TGCGCCAGCACCGAGGTGGGGGGACCCTACGAGCAGTACTTC
>TRBV6-5|.|.|14|TRBJ1-1
CASSRTEVTTEAFF
TGTGCCAGCAGCCGGACAGAGGTAACCACTGAAGCTTTCTTT
>TRBV10-3|TRBD2|.|14|TRBJ2-2
CAMDCGRASWELFF
TGTGCCATGGATTGCGGGAGGGCCTCTTGGGAGCTGTTTTTT
>TRBV30|TRBD2|.|14|TRBJ2-5
CAWGTSAIQETQYF
TGTGCCTGGGGGACTAGCGCCATACAAGAGACCCAGTACTTC
>TRBV7-2|.|.|15|TRBJ1-4
CASSLDRAAYEKLFF
TGTGCCAGCAGCTTAGACAGGGCAGCCTATGAAAAACTGTTTTTT
>TRBV10-3|TRBD2|.|20|TRBJ2-1
CAISKSPGTGTSGSGNEQFF
TGTGCCATCAGTAAAAGTCCTGGGACAGGGACTAGCGGGAGCGGCAATGAGCAGTTCTTC